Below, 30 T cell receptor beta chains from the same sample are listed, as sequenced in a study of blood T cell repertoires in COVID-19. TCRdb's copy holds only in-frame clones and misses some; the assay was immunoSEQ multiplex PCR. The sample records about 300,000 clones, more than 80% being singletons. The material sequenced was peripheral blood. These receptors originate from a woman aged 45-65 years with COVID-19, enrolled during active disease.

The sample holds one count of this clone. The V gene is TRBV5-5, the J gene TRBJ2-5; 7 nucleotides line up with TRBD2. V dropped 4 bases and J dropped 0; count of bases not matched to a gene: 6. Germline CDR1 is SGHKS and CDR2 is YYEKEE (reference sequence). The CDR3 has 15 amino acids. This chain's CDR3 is CASSVGLTNQETQYF. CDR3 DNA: TGTGCCAGCAGCGTGGGACTAACAAACCAAGAGACCCAGTACTTC.

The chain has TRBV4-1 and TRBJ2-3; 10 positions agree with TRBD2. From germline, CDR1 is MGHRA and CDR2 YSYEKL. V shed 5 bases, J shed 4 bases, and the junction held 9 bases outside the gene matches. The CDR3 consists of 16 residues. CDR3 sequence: CASSFDSGRNSDTQYF. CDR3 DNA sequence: TGCGCCAGCAGCTTTGATAGCGGGAGGAACTCAGATACGCAGTATTTT.

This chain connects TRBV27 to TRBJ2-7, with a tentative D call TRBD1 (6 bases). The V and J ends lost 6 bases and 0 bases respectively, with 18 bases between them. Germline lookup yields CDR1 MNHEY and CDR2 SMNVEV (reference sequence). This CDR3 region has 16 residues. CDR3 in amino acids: CASRFRGQWSSYEQYF. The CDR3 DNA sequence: TGTGCCAGCAGATTCCGCGGACAGTGGAGCTCCTACGAGCAGTACTTC.

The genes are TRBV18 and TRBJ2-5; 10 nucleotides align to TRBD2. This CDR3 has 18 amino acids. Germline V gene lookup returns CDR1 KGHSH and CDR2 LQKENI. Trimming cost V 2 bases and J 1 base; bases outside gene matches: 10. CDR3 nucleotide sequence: TGTGCCAGCTCACCATCGGGACTAGCGTCTTGGTTCCAAGAGACCCAGTACTTC. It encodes CASSPSGLASWFQETQYF.

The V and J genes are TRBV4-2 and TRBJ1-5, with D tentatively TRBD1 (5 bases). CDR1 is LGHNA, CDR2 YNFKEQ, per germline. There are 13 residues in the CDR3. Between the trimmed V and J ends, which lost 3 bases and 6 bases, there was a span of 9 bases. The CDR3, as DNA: TGTGCCAGCAGCCAGGGACTAGGTCAGCCCCAGCATTTT. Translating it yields CASSQGLGQPQHF.

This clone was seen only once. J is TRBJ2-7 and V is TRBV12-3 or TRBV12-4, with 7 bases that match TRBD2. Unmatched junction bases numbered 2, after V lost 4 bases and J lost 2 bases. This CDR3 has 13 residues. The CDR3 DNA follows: TGTGCCAGCAGTTCGGGGGGAACCTACGAGCAGTACTTC. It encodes CASSSGGTYEQYF.

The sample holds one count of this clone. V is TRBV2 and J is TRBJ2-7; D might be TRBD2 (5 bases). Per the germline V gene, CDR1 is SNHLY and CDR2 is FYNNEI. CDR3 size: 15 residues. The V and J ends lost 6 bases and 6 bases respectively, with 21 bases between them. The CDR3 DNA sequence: TGTGCCAGCAGGGGAGTCGGGCGGAGCCCTTCCGAGCAGTACTTC. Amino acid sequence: CASRGVGRSPSEQYF.

The CDR3 DNA is TGCAGCGTTGCACTCAGTCTAGCGGCTAGCACAGATACGCAGTATTTT. Its translation is CSVALSLAASTDTQYF. This sequence joins TRBV29-1 and TRBJ2-3; TRBD2 agrees at 7 bases. Germline assignment: CDR1 SQVTM and CDR2 ANQGSEA. Germline trimming cut 4 bases from V and 0 bases from J; bases unmatched to any gene: 10. This CDR3 contains 16 residues.

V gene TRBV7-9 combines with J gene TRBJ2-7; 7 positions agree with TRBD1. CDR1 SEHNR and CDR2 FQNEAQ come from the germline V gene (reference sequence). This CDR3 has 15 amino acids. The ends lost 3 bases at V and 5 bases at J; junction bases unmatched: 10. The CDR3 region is CASSFLRDSRNEQYF. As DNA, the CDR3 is TGTGCCAGCAGCTTTCTAAGGGACAGTCGCAACGAGCAGTACTTC.

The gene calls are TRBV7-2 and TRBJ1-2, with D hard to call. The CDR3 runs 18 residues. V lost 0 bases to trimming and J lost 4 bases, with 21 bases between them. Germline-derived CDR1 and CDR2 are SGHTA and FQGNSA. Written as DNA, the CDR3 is TGTGCCAGCAGCTTAGCCGCTGGGGAGGTCCTAAAATCCTATGGCTACACCTTC. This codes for CASSLAAGEVLKSYGYTF.

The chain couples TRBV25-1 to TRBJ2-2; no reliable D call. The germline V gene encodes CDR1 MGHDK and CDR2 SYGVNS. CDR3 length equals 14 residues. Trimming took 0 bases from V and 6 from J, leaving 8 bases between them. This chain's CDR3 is CASSEYSGPGELFF. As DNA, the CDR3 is TGTGCCAGCAGTGAATATTCGGGTCCCGGGGAGCTGTTTTTT.

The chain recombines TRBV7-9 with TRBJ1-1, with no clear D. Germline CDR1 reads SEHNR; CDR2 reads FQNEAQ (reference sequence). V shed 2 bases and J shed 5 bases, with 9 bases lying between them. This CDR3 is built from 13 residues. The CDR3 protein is CASSLYRETEAFF. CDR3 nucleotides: TGTGCCAGCAGCTTATATCGGGAAACTGAAGCTTTCTTT.

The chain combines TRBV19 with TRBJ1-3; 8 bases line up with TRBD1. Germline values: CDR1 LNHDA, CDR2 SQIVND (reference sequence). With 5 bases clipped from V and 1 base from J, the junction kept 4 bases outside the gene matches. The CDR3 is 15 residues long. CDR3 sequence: CASSDRGRSGNTIYF. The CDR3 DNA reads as TGTGCCAGTAGTGACAGGGGAAGGTCTGGAAACACCATATATTTT.

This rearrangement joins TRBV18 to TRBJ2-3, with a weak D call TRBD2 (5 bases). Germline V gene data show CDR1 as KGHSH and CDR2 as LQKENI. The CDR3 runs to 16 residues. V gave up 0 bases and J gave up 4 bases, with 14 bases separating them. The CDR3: CASSPPKRVVADTQYF. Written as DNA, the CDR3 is TGTGCCAGCTCACCACCGAAGAGGGTGGTCGCAGATACGCAGTATTTT.

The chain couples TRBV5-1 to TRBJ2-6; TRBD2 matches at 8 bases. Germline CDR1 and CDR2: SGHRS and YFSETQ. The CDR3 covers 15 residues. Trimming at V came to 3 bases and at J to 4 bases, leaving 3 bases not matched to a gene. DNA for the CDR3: TGCGCCAGCAGCTCGGGAGGGGTAGGGGCCAACGTCCTGACTTTC. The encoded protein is CASSSGGVGANVLTF. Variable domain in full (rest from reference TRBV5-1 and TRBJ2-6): KAGVTQTPRYLIKTRGQQVTLSCSPISGHRSVSWYQQTPGQGLQFLFEYFSETQRNKGNFPGRFSGRQFSNSRSEMNVSTLELGDSALYLCASSSGGVGANVLTFGAGSRLTVL.

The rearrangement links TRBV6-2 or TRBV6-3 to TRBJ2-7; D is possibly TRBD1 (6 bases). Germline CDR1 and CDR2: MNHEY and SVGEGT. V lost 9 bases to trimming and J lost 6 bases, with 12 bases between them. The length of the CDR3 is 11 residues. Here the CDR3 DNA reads TGTGCCAGTAGCAGGGGCGCCGAGCAGTACTTC. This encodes CASSRGAEQYF.

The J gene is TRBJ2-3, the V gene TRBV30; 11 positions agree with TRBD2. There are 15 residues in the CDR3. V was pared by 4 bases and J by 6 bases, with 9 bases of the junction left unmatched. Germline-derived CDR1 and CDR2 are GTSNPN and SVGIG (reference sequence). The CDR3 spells CAWTAVAGGPDTQYF. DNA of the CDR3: TGTGCCTGGACTGCGGTAGCGGGAGGGCCGGATACGCAGTATTTT.

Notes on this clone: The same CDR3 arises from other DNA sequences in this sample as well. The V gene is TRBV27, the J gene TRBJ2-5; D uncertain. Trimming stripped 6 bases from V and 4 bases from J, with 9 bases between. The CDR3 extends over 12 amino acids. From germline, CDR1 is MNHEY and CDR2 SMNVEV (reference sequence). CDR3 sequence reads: CASSRPGETQYF. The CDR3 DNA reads TGTGCCAGCAGCCGCCCGGGAGAGACCCAGTACTTC.

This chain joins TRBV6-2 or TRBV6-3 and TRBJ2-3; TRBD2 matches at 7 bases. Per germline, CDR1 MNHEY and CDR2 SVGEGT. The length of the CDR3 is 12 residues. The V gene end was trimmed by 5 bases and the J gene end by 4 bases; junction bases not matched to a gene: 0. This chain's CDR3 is CASSRGADTQYF. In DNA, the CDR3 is TGTGCCAGCAGTCGGGGGGCAGATACGCAGTATTTT.

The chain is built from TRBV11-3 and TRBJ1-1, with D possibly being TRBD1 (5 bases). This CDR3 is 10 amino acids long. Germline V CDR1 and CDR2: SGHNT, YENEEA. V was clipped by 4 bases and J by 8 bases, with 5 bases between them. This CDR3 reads CASSYREAFF. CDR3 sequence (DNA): TGTGCCAGCAGCTACAGGGAAGCTTTCTTT. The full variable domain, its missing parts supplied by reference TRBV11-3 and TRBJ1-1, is EAGVVQSPRYKIIEKKQPVAFWCNPISGHNTLYWYLQNLGQGPELLIRYENEEAVDDSQLPKDRFSAERLKGVDSTLKIQPAELGDSAVYLCASSYREAFFGQGTRLTVV.

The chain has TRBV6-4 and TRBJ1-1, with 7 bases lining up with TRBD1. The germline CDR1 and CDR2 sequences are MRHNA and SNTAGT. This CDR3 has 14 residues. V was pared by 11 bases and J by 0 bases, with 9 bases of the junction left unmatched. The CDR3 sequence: CAAKGGGLNTEAFF. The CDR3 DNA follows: TGTGCCGCTAAAGGGGGCGGATTGAACACTGAAGCTTTCTTT.

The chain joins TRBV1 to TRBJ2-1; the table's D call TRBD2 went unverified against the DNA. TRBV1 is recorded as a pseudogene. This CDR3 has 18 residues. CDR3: CTSSPSVLTSSIVNEQFF. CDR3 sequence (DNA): TGCACCAGCAGCCCATCAGTTTTGACTAGTTCTATAGTAAATGAGCAGTTCTTC.

The CDR3 coding sequence is TGTGCCAGCAGACACCGGGTGAACACTGAAGCTTTCTTT. Translation gives CASRHRVNTEAFF. This chain uses TRBV11-2 with TRBJ1-1, with no clear D. The germline V gene encodes CDR1 SGHAT and CDR2 FQNNGV. The V end lost 6 bases, the J end lost 0 bases, and 8 bases lay between the germline ends. The CDR3 is 13 residues long.

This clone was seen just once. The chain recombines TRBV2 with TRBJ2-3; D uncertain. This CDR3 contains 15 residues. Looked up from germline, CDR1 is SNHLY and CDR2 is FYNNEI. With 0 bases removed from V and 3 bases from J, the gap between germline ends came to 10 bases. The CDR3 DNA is TGTGCCAGCAGTGAAGCGCTACCCTATACAGATACGCAGTATTTT. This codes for CASSEALPYTDTQYF.

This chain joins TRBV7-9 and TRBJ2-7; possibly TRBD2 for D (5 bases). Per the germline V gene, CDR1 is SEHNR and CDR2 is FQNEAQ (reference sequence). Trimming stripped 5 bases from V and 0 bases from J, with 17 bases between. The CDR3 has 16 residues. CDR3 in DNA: TGTGCCAGCAGCAGTAATTCAGGACTTTCCTCCTACGAGCAGTACTTC. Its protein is CASSSNSGLSSYEQYF.

CDR3 in amino acids: CASSWGTPNEAFF. The CDR3 DNA follows: TGTGCCAGCAGCTGGGGGACACCGAATGAAGCTTTCTTT. The chain links TRBV3-1 (or the pseudogene TRBV3-2) to TRBJ1-1; D is perhaps TRBD1 (6 bases). Germline V CDR1 and CDR2: LGHDT, YNNKEL (reference sequence). The CDR3 spans 13 residues. V was trimmed by 5 bases and J by 7 bases, leaving 14 bases between them.

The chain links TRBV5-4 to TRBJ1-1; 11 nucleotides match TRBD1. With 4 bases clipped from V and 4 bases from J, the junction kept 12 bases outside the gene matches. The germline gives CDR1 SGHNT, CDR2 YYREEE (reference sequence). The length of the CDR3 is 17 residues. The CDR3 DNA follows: TGTGCCAGCAGCCTCCGGACAGGGGGCGCGTTTAGCACTGAAGCTTTCTTT. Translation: CASSLRTGGAFSTEAFF.

CDR3 coding DNA: TGTGCCAGTAGCCTGACAGGGGTGGTAGAGACCCAGTACTTC. Translating it yields CASSLTGVVETQYF. The chain employs TRBV19 and TRBJ2-5; 8 bases are a match to TRBD1. V gave up 6 bases and J gave up 4 bases; unmatched junction bases: 7. This CDR3 contains 14 residues. Germline loops: CDR1 LNHDA, CDR2 SQIVND (reference sequence).

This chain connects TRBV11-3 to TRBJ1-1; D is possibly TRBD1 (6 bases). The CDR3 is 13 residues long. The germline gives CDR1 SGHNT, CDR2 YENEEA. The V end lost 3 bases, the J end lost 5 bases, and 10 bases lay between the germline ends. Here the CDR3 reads CASSFAGATEAFF. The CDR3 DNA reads TGTGCCAGCAGCTTCGCGGGGGCGACTGAAGCTTTCTTT.

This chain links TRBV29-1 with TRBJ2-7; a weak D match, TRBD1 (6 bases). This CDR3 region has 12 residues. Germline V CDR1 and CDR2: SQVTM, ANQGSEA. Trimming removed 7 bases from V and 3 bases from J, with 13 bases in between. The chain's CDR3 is CSGTVGFYEQYF. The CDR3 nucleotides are TGCAGCGGGACAGTTGGATTCTACGAGCAGTACTTC.